The entry that follows covers one TCR beta chain sequence. This entry belongs to a study of cytomegalovirus exposure and HLA in healthy donors. Here immunoSEQ multiplex PCR was the method, and the copy in TCRdb shows in-frame clones only, minus some. The sample includes 150,000 to 250,000 clones, roughly 82% of them seen just once. The length of the CDR3 is 16 residues. V lost 3 bases and J 3 bases, leaving 18 bases between the germline ends. Germline V CDR1 and CDR2: MDHEN, SYDVKM. Sequencing input: PBMCs. V usage is TRBV28 and J usage is TRBJ2-7, with a tentative D call TRBD2 (6 bases). The sequence came from a woman aged 25 to 39 in good health and CMV-seropositive. The CDR3 nucleotides are TGTGCCAGCAGTTTTTGGGCGCGGGGTTTGGTCTACGAGCAGTACTTC. Its protein is CASSFWARGLVYEQYF.